The clone carrying this TCR beta chain was counted at least ten times. TCRdb processed the RT-PCR reads anew with MiXCR; each CDR3 protein has one entry. The data contain about 680,000 distinct CDR3 sequences, 14% of them singletons. The receptor's source is a female donor in good health, serving as a healthy control. The sample comprised memory CD4+ T cells from blood.

CDR3 sequence: CSAEGGLSTDTQYF. The CDR3 DNA is TGCAGTGCTGAGGGAGGGCTGAGCACAGATACGCAGTATTTT. The chain is built from TRBV20-1 and TRBJ2-3; 7 nucleotides match TRBD2. This CDR3 has 14 amino acids. Trimming at V came to 5 bases and at J to 0 bases, leaving 5 bases not matched to a gene. Germline V gives CDR1 DFQATT, CDR2 SNEGSKA (reference sequence).